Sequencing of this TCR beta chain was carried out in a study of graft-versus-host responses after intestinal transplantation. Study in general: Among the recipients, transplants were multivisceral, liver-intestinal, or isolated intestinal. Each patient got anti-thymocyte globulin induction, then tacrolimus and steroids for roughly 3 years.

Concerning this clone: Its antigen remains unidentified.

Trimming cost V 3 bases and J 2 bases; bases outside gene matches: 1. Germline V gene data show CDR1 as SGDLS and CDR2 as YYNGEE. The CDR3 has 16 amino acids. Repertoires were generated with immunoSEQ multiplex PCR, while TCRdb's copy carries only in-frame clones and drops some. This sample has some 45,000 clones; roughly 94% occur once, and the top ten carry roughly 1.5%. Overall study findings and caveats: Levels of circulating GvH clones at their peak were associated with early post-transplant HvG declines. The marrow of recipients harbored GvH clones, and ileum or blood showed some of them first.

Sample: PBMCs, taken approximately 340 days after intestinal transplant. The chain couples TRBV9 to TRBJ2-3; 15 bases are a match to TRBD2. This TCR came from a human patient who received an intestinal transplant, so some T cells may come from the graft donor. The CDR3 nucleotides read TGTGCCAGCAGCGGGACTAGCGGGAGGGTCACAGATACGCAGTATTTT. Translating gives CASSGTSGRVTDTQYF. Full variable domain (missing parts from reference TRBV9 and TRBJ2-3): DSGVTQTPKHLITATGQRVTLRCSPRSGDLSVYWYQQSLDQGLQFLIQYYNGEERAKGNILERFSAQQFPDLHSELNLSSLELGDSALYFCASSGTSGRVTDTQYFGPGTRLTVL.